This is a list of T cell receptor beta chains from one sample in a study of CD8 T cells in Susac syndrome. In TCRdb, the immunoSEQ multiplex PCR reads were re-called with MiXCR into one record per CDR3 protein. Of some 200,000 distinct CDR3 sequences listed, more than 90% are singletons. Material for sequencing was CD4+ T cells from PBMCs. The receptors come from a human donor with multiple sclerosis. The CDR3 runs from the conserved cysteine through the conserved F or W. D genes are given only for firm matches. Expanded clones are given a class, and other clones once, few, many or no size at all.

v_call	clone_size	j_call	d_call	cdr3_aa	cdr3_nt
TRBV28	.	TRBJ2-3	.	CASSFSVHGADTQYF	TGTGCCAGCAGTTTCTCGGTGCACGGGGCCGATACGCAGTATTTT
TRBV12-5	.	TRBJ1-1	.	CASGFGGYTEAFF	TGTGCTAGTGGTTTTGGCGGGTACACTGAAGCTTTCTTT
TRBV2	once	TRBJ2-4	.	CASSERDSGRIQYF	TGTGCCAGCAGTGAAAGGGACTCCGGGCGGATTCAGTACTTC
TRBV28	.	TRBJ2-1	TRBD2	CASSLSHRGEVGFF	TGTGCCAGCAGTTTAAGTCATCGGGGGGAGGTTGGGTTCTTC
TRBV12-3/TRBV12-4	.	TRBJ2-7	TRBD1	CASSFLSPGQGGEQYF	TGTGCCAGCAGTTTCCTATCTCCGGGACAGGGGGGCGAGCAGTACTTC
TRBV30	once	TRBJ2-3	.	CAWKITDTSTDTQYF	TGTGCCTGGAAAATCACAGACACTAGCACAGATACGCAGTATTTT
TRBV11-2	.	TRBJ2-1	TRBD2	CASYRGSRLAGGPGNEQFF	TGTGCCAGCTATCGTGGTTCCCGACTAGCGGGGGGGCCGGGCAATGAGCAGTTCTTC
TRBV12-3/TRBV12-4	once	TRBJ2-2	TRBD1	CASSPGQGVTGELFF	TGTGCCAGCAGCCCGGGACAGGGTGTCACCGGGGAGCTGTTTTTT
TRBV27	.	TRBJ1-1	.	CASGRIVSAFF	TGTGCCAGCGGCCGTATAGTGTCAGCTTTCTTT
TRBV6-5	.	TRBJ2-3	.	CASSYSHGDTQYF	TGTGCCAGCAGTTACTCACACGGAGATACGCAGTATTTT
TRBV29-1	.	TRBJ2-2	.	CSGRAGRANTGELFF	TGCAGCGGCCGGGCGGGCAGGGCGAACACCGGGGAGCTGTTTTTT
TRBV30	.	TRBJ1-2	TRBD1	CAWSRSGQGSDGYTF	TGTGCCTGGAGTCGATCGGGACAGGGATCGGATGGCTACACCTTC
TRBV12-3/TRBV12-4	.	TRBJ2-1	.	CAISRGSSYNEQFF	TGTGCCATCTCTCGGGGGAGCTCCTACAATGAGCAGTTCTTC
TRBV5-4	.	TRBJ2-1	.	CASSSTDSSYNEQFF	TGTGCCAGCAGCTCGACGGACAGCTCCTACAATGAGCAGTTCTTC
TRBV7-9	.	TRBJ2-7	.	CASSLEPEQYEQYF	TGTGCCAGCAGCTTAGAGCCAGAGCAGTACGAGCAGTACTTC
TRBV30	.	TRBJ2-7	.	CAWSVLSGVGSTYEQYF	TGTGCCTGGAGTGTCCTTTCTGGGGTGGGGTCAACCTACGAGCAGTACTTC
TRBV12-3/TRBV12-4	once	TRBJ2-4	.	CASSSQAAYIQYF	TGTGCCAGCAGTTCCCAGGCAGCTTACATTCAGTACTTC
TRBV4-1	.	TRBJ2-7	.	CASSHATTAPWDEQYF	TGCGCCAGCAGCCACGCGACGACAGCCCCCTGGGACGAGCAGTACTTC
TRBV20-1	.	TRBJ2-3	.	CSARGGGSSTDTQYF	TGCAGTGCTAGAGGAGGAGGGTCTAGCACAGATACGCAGTATTTT
TRBV28	.	TRBJ2-5	.	CASSWAVGDGRETQYF	TGTGCCAGCAGCTGGGCGGTGGGGGATGGTCGAGAGACCCAGTACTTC
TRBV2	.	TRBJ2-7	.	CASSDTAGQFSYEQYF	TGTGCCAGCAGTGATACGGCCGGACAGTTCTCCTACGAGCAGTACTTC
TRBV16	once	TRBJ2-1	.	CASSASSYNEQFF	TGTGCCAGCAGCGCAAGCTCCTACAATGAGCAGTTCTTC
TRBV6-2/TRBV6-3	.	TRBJ1-6	.	CASSNPEVTLHF	TGTGCCAGCAGCAACCCCGAAGTCACCCTCCACTTT
TRBV10-3	.	TRBJ1-1	.	CAISGSMNTEAFF	TGTGCCATCAGTGGGAGTATGAACACTGAAGCTTTCTTT
TRBV24-1	.	TRBJ2-5	.	CATQDPRRQETQYF	TGTGCCACGCAAGACCCTAGGAGACAAGAGACCCAGTACTTC
TRBV29-1	.	TRBJ1-4	.	CSARGANEKLFF	TGCAGCGCTAGGGGGGCCAATGAAAAACTGTTTTTT
TRBV30	.	TRBJ2-3	TRBD1	CAWSVRGGIDTQYF	TGTGCCTGGAGTGTACGAGGGGGCATCGATACGCAGTATTTT
TRBV3-1	.	TRBJ2-7	TRBD2	CASSPPGASGAEQYF	TGTGCCAGCAGCCCGCCCGGGGCTAGCGGGGCGGAGCAGTACTTC
TRBV14	.	TRBJ2-3	.	CASSQRLADTQYF	TGTGCCAGCAGCCAAAGACTAGCAGATACGCAGTATTTT
TRBV30	.	TRBJ2-7	TRBD1	CAWSADRLRDEQYF	TGTGCCTGGAGTGCGGACAGGCTTCGGGACGAGCAGTACTTC
TRBV7-2	once	TRBJ2-2	.	CASSRLGGPYTGELFF	TGTGCCAGCAGCCGCCTCGGGGGCCCTTACACCGGGGAGCTGTTTTTT
TRBV9	few	TRBJ2-2	.	CASSVRPTGELFF	TGTGCCAGCAGCGTCCGGCCCACCGGGGAGCTGTTTTTT
TRBV18	.	TRBJ2-6	TRBD1	CASSPGQGSSGANVLTF	TGTGCCAGCTCACCTGGACAGGGGTCCTCTGGGGCCAACGTCCTGACTTTC
TRBV6-5	.	TRBJ1-6	.	CASSYSQGNSPLHF	TGTGCCAGCAGTTACTCGCAGGGGAATTCACCCCTCCACTTT
TRBV20-1	.	TRBJ2-6	TRBD2	CSAPGGPGANVLTF	TGCAGTGCTCCGGGGGGGCCTGGGGCCAACGTCCTGACTTTC
TRBV10-3	.	TRBJ1-5	.	CAISDGGRGNQPQHF	TGTGCCATCAGTGATGGGGGAAGGGGCAATCAGCCCCAGCATTTT
TRBV6-5	.	TRBJ1-1	.	CASRLDRGFLAEAFF	TGTGCCAGCAGATTGGATAGGGGATTCCTCGCTGAAGCTTTCTTT
TRBV29-1	.	TRBJ1-1	TRBD1	CSVEQGALNTEAFF	TGCAGCGTTGAACAGGGGGCGTTGAACACTGAAGCTTTCTTT
TRBV7-9	.	TRBJ1-6	.	CASSVRVENSPLHF	TGTGCCAGCAGCGTCAGGGTCGAGAATTCACCCCTCCACTTT
TRBV11-2	.	TRBJ2-7	.	CASSLGHSRGEQYF	TGTGCCAGCAGCTTAGGACATTCTAGGGGCGAGCAGTACTTC
TRBV7-6	once	TRBJ2-5	.	CASSLGAQETQYF	TGTGCCAGCAGCTTAGGAGCCCAAGAGACCCAGTACTTC
TRBV6-1	.	TRBJ2-2	.	CASRSLAGAYTGELFF	TGTGCCAGCAGGTCCCTCGCGGGGGCGTACACCGGGGAGCTGTTTTTT
TRBV24-1	.	TRBJ2-5	TRBD2	CATSDLQRGTSGQETQYF	TGTGCCACCAGTGATTTGCAACGTGGGACTAGCGGTCAAGAGACCCAGTACTTC
TRBV20-1	.	TRBJ2-1	.	CSASGTAAYNEQFF	TGCAGTGCTAGTGGGACGGCCGCGTACAATGAGCAGTTCTTC
TRBV4-2	.	TRBJ2-1	.	CASSLRGLDNEQFF	TGTGCCAGCAGCCTTAGGGGACTTGACAATGAGCAGTTCTTC